These 24 T cell receptor beta chains were all obtained from the same sample, sequenced in a study of vaccination and CD4 T cells after COVID-19. The treatment: approximately 9-day PBMC culture with coronavirus spike peptide pools or control peptides (ViraFEST assay). Their antigens are not known. Oncomine TCR Beta short-read sequencing was applied to DNA from cultured CD4+ T cells. One entry per CDR3 protein results from TCRdb running MiXCR on the PCR reads. Found here are about 22,000 distinct CDR3 sequences, about 59% of them singletons; the top ten hold 23%. The material was CD4+ T cells from blood, cultured in vitro, obtained before SARS-CoV-2 vaccination. The receptors shown here come from a human donor who received a COVID-19 vaccine.

The chain recombines TRBV20-1 with TRBJ1-2, with 7 bases matching TRBD1. Per the germline V gene, CDR1 is DFQATT and CDR2 is SNEGSKA (reference sequence). V lost 4 bases, J lost 5 bases, and 10 bases stayed unmatched. The CDR3 length is 14 residues. CDR3 DNA: TGCAGTGCTATACCGAGGACAGGCCCTTATGGCTACACCTTC. Translation gives CSAIPRTGPYGYTF.

This chain connects TRBV6-5 to TRBJ1-2, with D hard to call. Germline V gene data show CDR1 as MNHEY and CDR2 as SVGAGI. The CDR3 has 13 residues. V was clipped by 2 bases and J by 3 bases, with 7 bases between them. Written as DNA, the CDR3 is TGTGCCAGCAGTTACGGGAGGGACTATGGCTACACCTTC. Translating gives CASSYGRDYGYTF.

This chain joins TRBV24-1 and TRBJ1-1; TRBD1 matches 9 bases. The CDR3 is made up of 15 amino acids. CDR1 KGHDR and CDR2 SFDVKD come from the germline V gene. V lost 5 bases, J lost 4 bases, and 7 bases stayed unmatched. The CDR3 sequence is CATSGGQGPGTEAFF. DNA for the CDR3: TGTGCCACCAGTGGTGGACAGGGGCCGGGCACTGAAGCTTTCTTT.

The V call is TRBV7-9, the J call TRBJ2-3; 7 nucleotides match TRBD2. Germline loops: CDR1 SEHNR, CDR2 FQNEAQ (reference sequence). The CDR3 spans 14 residues. Trimming took 4 bases from V and 2 from J; bases not matched to a gene: 3. This CDR3 is CASSYGTTTDTQYF. The DNA for the CDR3 is TGTGCCAGCAGCTACGGGACTACCACAGATACGCAGTATTTT.

This rearrangement joins TRBV6-5 to TRBJ2-5; no definite D call. The CDR3 has 13 amino acids. Germline assignment: CDR1 MNHEY and CDR2 SVGAGI. With 2 bases removed from V and 9 bases from J, the gap between germline ends came to 13 bases. The CDR3 nucleotides are TGTGCCAGCAGTTACGGGCGGCGTACGGCCCAGTACTTC. Its translation: CASSYGRRTAQYF.

The CDR3 DNA is TGTGCCAGCAGTTACCAGGGGGCACCCTCCTACGAGCAGTACTTC. It is translated as CASSYQGAPSYEQYF. The chain is built from TRBV6-5 and TRBJ2-7; TRBD1 matches at 8 bases. CDR1 MNHEY and CDR2 SVGAGI come from the germline V gene. CDR3 length equals 15 residues. V lost 2 bases, J lost 0 bases, and 3 bases stayed unmatched.

This clonotype was seen only a few times. This chain links TRBV19 with TRBJ1-1; TRBD1 might be the D (5 bases). V lost 4 bases and J lost 1, with 10 bases in between. This CDR3 comprises 14 residues. Looked up from germline, CDR1 is LNHDA and CDR2 is SQIVND (reference sequence). The CDR3 region is CASSTLTANTEAFF. DNA of the CDR3: TGTGCCAGTAGTACTCTGACAGCGAACACTGAAGCTTTCTTT.

The chain recombines TRBV7-2 with TRBJ2-1; possibly TRBD1 or TRBD2 for D (6 bases each). Between the trimmed V and J ends, which lost 1 base and 1 base, there was a span of 8 bases. Germline V gene lookup returns CDR1 SGHTA and CDR2 FQGNSA. The CDR3 runs to 15 residues. The CDR3 is CASSLGGGSYNEQFF. The DNA of the CDR3 is TGTGCCAGCAGCTTAGGAGGGGGGTCCTACAATGAGCAGTTCTTC.

The chain uses TRBV20-1 and TRBJ2-6, with unresolved D. This CDR3 has 14 residues. In germline, CDR1 is DFQATT, CDR2 SNEGSKA (reference sequence). Trimming stripped 2 bases from V and 0 bases from J, with 5 bases between. The CDR3 loop is CSARHSSGANVLTF. The CDR3 region has the DNA TGCAGTGCTAGACACAGCTCTGGGGCCAACGTCCTGACTTTC.

This clonotype has more than one count but fewer than ten. The genes are TRBV6-1 and TRBJ2-5; D could derive from TRBD1 or TRBD2 (6 bases each). With 6 bases removed from V and 0 bases from J, the gap between germline ends came to 14 bases. Germline CDR1 and CDR2: MNHNS and SASEGT. The CDR3 contains 15 residues. The CDR3 reads CASRRDTTYQETQYF. CDR3 nucleotides: TGTGCCAGCAGGCGGGACACCACTTACCAAGAGACCCAGTACTTC.

The chain links TRBV23-1 to TRBJ1-3; TRBD1 matches at 12 bases. TRBV23-1 is treated as an ORF (open reading frame) with a function not yet certain. J was trimmed by 3 bases and V by 0 bases; bases with no gene match: 6. The CDR3 has 18 amino acids. Written as DNA, the CDR3 is TGCGCCAGCAGTCAATCGGGGACAGGGGGCCAAGTTGGAAACACCATATATTTT. Amino acids: CASSQSGTGGQVGNTIYF.

The rearrangement joins TRBV7-4 to TRBJ2-7; maybe TRBD1 (6 bases). The CDR3 is made up of 14 amino acids. Germline assignment: CDR1 SGHVT and CDR2 SQSDAQ. Deletions cut 2 bases from V and 3 bases from J, with 11 bases between. CDR3 loop: CASSLSRRGYEQYF. The CDR3 nucleotides are TGTGCCAGCAGCTTATCACGCAGGGGCTACGAGCAGTACTTC.

This clonotype was seen only a few times. The V gene is TRBV7-3, the J gene TRBJ1-1; no clear D gene. The CDR3 has 14 amino acids. Germline CDR1 and CDR2: SGHTA and FQGTGA. The germline V and J ends were trimmed by 5 bases and 7 bases, with 17 bases remaining between them. The CDR3 sequence: CASSPGARSREAFF. The CDR3 DNA sequence: TGTGCCAGCAGCCCAGGAGCACGGTCTCGTGAAGCTTTCTTT. The whole variable domain, filled in from reference TRBV7-3 and TRBJ1-1, reads GAGVSQTPSNKVTEKGKYVELRCDPISGHTALYWYRQSLGQGPEFLIYFQGTGAADDSGLPNDRFFAVRPEGSVSTLKIQRTERGDSAVYLCASSPGARSREAFFGQGTRLTVV.

The table lists this clonotype with a few counts. The V call is TRBV20-1, the J call TRBJ2-3; 10 bases line up with TRBD2. The CDR3 is made up of 17 amino acids. V lost 2 bases and J lost 1; bases outside the gene matches: 9. Germline assignment: CDR1 DFQATT and CDR2 SNEGSKA (reference sequence). The CDR3 loop is CSARPPQGLAGTDTQYF. The CDR3 DNA sequence: TGCAGTGCTAGACCTCCCCAAGGACTAGCGGGCACAGATACGCAGTATTTT.

The chain couples TRBV7-6 to TRBJ2-7; a weak D match, TRBD2 (5 bases). The end of the DNA aligns better with TRBJ2-5, so the J call may be wrong. Germline loops: CDR1 SGHVS, CDR2 FNYEAQ. This CDR3 has 14 amino acids. This chain's CDR3 is CASSLPPPGETQYF. The CDR3 DNA reads TGTGCCAGCAGCTTACCCCCCCCGGGGGAGACCCAGTACTTC.

The chain couples TRBV20-1 to TRBJ1-2; a weak D match, TRBD1 (5 bases). The CDR3 is made up of 14 amino acids. Looked up from germline, CDR1 is DFQATT and CDR2 is SNEGSKA (reference sequence). V lost 0 bases to trimming and J lost 6 bases, with 14 bases between them. The CDR3 sequence: CSARDGGRVHGYTF. The CDR3 bases are TGCAGTGCTAGAGATGGGGGTAGGGTACATGGCTACACCTTC.

The CDR3 region has the DNA TGTGCCAGCAGCCGATCACACAGTCTGCATGCTAACTATGGCTACACCTTC. Translation gives CASSRSHSLHANYGYTF. The chain couples TRBV6-1 to TRBJ1-2; D remains ambiguous. Germline lookup yields CDR1 MNHNS and CDR2 SASEGT. The ends were cut back, 6 bases at V and 0 bases at J, with 20 bases in the middle. The CDR3 covers 17 residues.

The J gene is TRBJ2-3, the V gene TRBV5-4; TRBD2 agrees at 15 bases. This CDR3 contains 18 residues. The germline gives CDR1 SGHNT, CDR2 YYREEE (reference sequence). J was trimmed by 11 bases and V by 4 bases; bases with no gene match: 17. In DNA, the CDR3 is TGTGCCAGCAGCCTTACCTCTTTCGGACTAGCGGGGGGGCGAGGGCAGTATTTT. Protein sequence: CASSLTSFGLAGGRGQYF.

The CDR3 loop is CASSPKGLKNQPQHF. DNA for the CDR3: TGTGCCAGCAGCCCCAAGGGACTCAAAAATCAGCCCCAGCATTTT. This chain connects TRBV9 to TRBJ1-5, with D perhaps matching TRBD1 (5 bases). This CDR3 has 15 amino acids. Trimming removed 4 bases at V and 4 bases at J, with 15 bases between. CDR1 is SGDLS, CDR2 YYNGEE, per germline.

This clonotype was picked up a small number of times. The chain recombines TRBV20-1 with TRBJ2-5, with TRBD2 matching over 11 bases. The CDR3 extends over 18 amino acids. V shed 4 bases and J 5 bases; nucleotides not matched to a gene: 18. Germline V gene data show CDR1 as DFQATT and CDR2 as SNEGSKA (reference sequence). The chain's CDR3 is CSATRDIAGGFDMETQYF. As DNA, the CDR3 is TGCAGTGCTACAAGGGATATAGCGGGGGGGTTTGATATGGAGACCCAGTACTTC.

This clonotype came up once. The gene calls are TRBV30 and TRBJ2-7; TRBD1 matches at 9 bases. Germline CDR1 is GTSNPN and CDR2 is SVGIG (reference sequence). The CDR3 runs to 15 residues. The V segment lost 4 bases and the J segment 5 bases; nucleotides outside the gene matches: 12. The DNA of the CDR3 is TGTGCCTGGACCACCGGGGACAGGGCAATGGACGAGCAGTACTTC. Translating gives CAWTTGDRAMDEQYF.

The chain recombines TRBV6-1 with TRBJ1-6, with 9 positions matching TRBD1. Germline CDR1 is MNHNS and CDR2 is SASEGT. The length of the CDR3 is 16 residues. V was pared by 6 bases and J by 7 bases, with 10 bases of the junction left unmatched. The CDR3 sequence is CASRTTGGAGNSPLHF. For the CDR3, the DNA is TGTGCCAGCAGGACCACAGGGGGCGCCGGGAATTCACCCCTCCACTTT.

This rearrangement joins TRBV10-3 to TRBJ1-1, with D maybe TRBD1 (6 bases). The CDR3 covers 14 residues. The V end was cut by 6 bases, the J end by 0 bases, with 11 bases between. Germline assignment: CDR1 ENHRY and CDR2 SYGVKD. The CDR3 DNA reads as TGTGCCATCAGGCAGGGGCTTTTGAACACTGAAGCTTTCTTT. Protein: CAIRQGLLNTEAFF.

The sample holds a few counts of this clonotype. The chain recombines TRBV2 with TRBJ2-3; 8 nucleotides align to TRBD2. With 6 bases clipped from V and 4 bases from J, the junction kept 6 bases outside the gene matches. Looked up from germline, CDR1 is SNHLY and CDR2 is FYNNEI. There are 14 residues in the CDR3. CDR3 coding DNA: TGTGCCAGCAGCACCGGGGGGGCTGCAGATACGCAGTATTTT. Protein sequence: CASSTGGAADTQYF.